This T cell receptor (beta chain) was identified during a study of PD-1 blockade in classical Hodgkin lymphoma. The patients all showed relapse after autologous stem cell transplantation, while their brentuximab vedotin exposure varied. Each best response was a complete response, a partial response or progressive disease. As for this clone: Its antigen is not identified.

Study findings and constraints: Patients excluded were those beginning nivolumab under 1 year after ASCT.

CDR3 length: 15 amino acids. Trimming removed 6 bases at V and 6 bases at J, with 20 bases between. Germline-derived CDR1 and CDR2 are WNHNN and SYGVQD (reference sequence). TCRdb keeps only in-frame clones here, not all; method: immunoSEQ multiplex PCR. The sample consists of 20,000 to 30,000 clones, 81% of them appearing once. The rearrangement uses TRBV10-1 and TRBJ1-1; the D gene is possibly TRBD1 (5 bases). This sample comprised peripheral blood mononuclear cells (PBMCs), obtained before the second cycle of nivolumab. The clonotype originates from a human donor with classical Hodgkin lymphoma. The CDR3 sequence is CASSRVGVGFAEAFF. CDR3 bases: TGCGCCAGCAGCAGGGTCGGGGTGGGGTTTGCTGAAGCTTTCTTT.